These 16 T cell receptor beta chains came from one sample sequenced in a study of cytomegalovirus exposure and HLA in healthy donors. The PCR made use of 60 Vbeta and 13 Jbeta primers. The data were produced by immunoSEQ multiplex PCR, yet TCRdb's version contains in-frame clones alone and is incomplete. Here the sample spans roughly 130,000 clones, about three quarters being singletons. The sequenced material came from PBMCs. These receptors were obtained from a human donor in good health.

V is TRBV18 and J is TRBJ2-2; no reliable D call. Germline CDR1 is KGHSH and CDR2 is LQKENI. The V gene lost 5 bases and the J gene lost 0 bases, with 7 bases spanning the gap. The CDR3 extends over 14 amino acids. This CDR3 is CASSSSTNTGELFF. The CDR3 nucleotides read TGTGCCAGCTCATCATCAACGAACACCGGGGAGCTGTTTTTT.

CDR3 region: CASSIRVNQPQHF. The CDR3 DNA is TGTGCCAGTAGTATCCGTGTCAATCAGCCCCAGCATTTT. The J gene is TRBJ1-5, the V gene TRBV19; D unclear. This CDR3 is built from 13 residues. Deletions cut 3 bases from V and 3 bases from J, with 6 bases between. Germline loops: CDR1 LNHDA, CDR2 SQIVND (reference sequence).

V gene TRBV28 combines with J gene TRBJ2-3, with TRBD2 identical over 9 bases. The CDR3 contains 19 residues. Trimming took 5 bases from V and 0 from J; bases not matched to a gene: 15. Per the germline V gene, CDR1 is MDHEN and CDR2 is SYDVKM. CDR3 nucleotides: TGTGCCAGCAGTACCCCCGACCTGACTAGCGGATCTAGCACAGATACGCAGTATTTT. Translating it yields CASSTPDLTSGSSTDTQYF.

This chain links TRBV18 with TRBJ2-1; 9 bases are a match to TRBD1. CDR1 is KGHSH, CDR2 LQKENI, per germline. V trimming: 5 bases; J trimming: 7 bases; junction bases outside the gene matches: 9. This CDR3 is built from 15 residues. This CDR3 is CASSNEQGAGNEQFF. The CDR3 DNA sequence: TGTGCCAGCTCAAATGAACAGGGGGCAGGGAATGAGCAGTTCTTC.

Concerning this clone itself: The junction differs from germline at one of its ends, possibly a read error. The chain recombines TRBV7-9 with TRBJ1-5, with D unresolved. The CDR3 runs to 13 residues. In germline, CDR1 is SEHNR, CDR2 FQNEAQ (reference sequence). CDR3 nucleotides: TGTTCCAGCGGCCAGGAGGGAAATCAGCCCCAGCATTTT. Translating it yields CSSGQEGNQPQHF.

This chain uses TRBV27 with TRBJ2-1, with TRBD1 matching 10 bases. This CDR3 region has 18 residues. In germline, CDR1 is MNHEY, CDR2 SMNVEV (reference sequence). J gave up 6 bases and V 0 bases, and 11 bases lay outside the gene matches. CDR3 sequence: CASSLSGTGDWGVNEQFF. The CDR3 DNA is TGTGCCAGCAGTTTATCAGGGACAGGGGACTGGGGGGTCAATGAGCAGTTCTTC.

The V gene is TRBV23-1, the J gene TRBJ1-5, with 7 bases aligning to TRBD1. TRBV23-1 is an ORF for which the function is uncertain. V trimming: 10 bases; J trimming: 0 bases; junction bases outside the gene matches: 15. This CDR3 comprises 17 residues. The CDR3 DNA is TGCGCCAAAGAGAAGAGACAGGGACCTTATAGCAATCAGCCCCAGCATTTT. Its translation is CAKEKRQGPYSNQPQHF.

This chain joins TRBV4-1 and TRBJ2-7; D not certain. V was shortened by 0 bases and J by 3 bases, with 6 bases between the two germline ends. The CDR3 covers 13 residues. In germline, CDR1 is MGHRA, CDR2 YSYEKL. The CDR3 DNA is TGCGCCAGCAGCCAAGACAGATACTACGAGCAGTACTTC. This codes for CASSQDRYYEQYF.

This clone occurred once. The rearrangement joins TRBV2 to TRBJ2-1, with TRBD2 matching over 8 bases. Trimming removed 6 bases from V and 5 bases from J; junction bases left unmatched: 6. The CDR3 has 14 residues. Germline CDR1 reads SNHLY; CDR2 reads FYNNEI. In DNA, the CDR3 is TGTGCCAGCAGGTTAACTAGCGGCAACAATGAGCAGTTCTTC. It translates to CASRLTSGNNEQFF.

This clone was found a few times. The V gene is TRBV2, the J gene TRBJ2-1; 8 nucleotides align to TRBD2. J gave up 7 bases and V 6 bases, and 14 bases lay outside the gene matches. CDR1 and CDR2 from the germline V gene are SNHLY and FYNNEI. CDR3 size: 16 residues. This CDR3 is CASRDSGAPPNNEQFF. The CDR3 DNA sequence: TGTGCCAGCAGAGATAGCGGGGCCCCCCCGAATAATGAGCAGTTCTTC.

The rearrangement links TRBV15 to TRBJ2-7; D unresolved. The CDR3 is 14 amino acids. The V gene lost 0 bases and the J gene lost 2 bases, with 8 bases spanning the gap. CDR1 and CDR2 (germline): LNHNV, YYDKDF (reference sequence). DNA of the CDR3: TGTGCCACCAGCAGAGATCCAGATACCTACGAGCAGTACTTC. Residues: CATSRDPDTYEQYF.

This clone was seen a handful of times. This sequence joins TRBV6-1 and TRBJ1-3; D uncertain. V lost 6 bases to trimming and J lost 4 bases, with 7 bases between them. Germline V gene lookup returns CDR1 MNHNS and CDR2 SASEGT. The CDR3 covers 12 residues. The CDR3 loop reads CASRGLGNTIYF. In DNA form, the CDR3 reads TGTGCCAGCAGAGGACTCGGAAACACCATATATTTT.

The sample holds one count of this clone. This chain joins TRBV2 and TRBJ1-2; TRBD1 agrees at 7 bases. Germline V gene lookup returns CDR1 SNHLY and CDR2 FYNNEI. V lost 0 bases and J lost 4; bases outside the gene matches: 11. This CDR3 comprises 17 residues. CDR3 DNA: TGTGCCAGCAGTGAAGCGCTTCAGGCGGGACAGCCCTATGGCTACACCTTC. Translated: CASSEALQAGQPYGYTF. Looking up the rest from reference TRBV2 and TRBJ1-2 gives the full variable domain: EPEVTQTPSHQVTQMGQEVILRCVPISNHLYFYWYRQILGQKVEFLVSFYNNEISEKSEIFDDQFSVERPDGSNFTLKIRSTKLEDSAMYFCASSEALQAGQPYGYTFGSGTRLTVV.

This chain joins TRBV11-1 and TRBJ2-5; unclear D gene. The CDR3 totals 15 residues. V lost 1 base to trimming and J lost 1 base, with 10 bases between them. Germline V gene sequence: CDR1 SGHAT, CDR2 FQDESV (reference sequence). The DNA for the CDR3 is TGTGCCAGCAGCTTAGACTCTCGCGGCCAAGAGACCCAGTACTTC. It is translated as CASSLDSRGQETQYF. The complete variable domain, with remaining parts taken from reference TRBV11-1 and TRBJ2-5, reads EAEVAQSPRYKITEKSQAVAFWCDPISGHATLYWYRQILGQGPELLVQFQDESVVDDSQLPKDRFSAERLKGVDSTLKIQPAELGDSAMYLCASSLDSRGQETQYFGPGTRLLVL.

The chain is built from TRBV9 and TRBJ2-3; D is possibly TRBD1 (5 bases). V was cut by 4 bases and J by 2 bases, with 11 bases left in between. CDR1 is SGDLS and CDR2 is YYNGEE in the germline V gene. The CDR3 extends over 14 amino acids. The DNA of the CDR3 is TGTGCCAGCAGCACCCGACAGACCACAGATACGCAGTATTTT. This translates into CASSTRQTTDTQYF.

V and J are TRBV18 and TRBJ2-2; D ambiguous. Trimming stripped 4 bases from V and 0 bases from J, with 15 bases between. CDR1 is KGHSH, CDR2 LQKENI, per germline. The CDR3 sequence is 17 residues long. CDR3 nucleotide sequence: TGTGCCAGCTCACTTACAAAGACAAACCCGAACACCGGGGAGCTGTTTTTT. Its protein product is CASSLTKTNPNTGELFF. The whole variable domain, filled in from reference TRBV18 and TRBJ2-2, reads NAGVMQNPRHLVRRRGQEARLRCSPMKGHSHVYWYRQLPEEGLKFMVYLQKENIIDESGMPKERFSAEFPKEGPSILRIQQVVRGDSAAYFCASSLTKTNPNTGELFFGEGSRLTVL.